Shown below are 7 T cell receptor beta chains from a single sample sequenced in a study of technical replicates of blood from a few donors. This table comes from immunoSEQ multiplex PCR, and its TCRdb copy is limited to in-frame clones, with some not included. Among over 75,000 clones listed, nearly 97% were seen once. Sequences were obtained from T cells isolated from PBMCs. These TCRs come from a human donor in good health.

V and J are TRBV6-1 and TRBJ1-5, with 7 bases identical to TRBD1. The CDR3 has 16 residues. Germline V CDR1 and CDR2: MNHNS, SASEGT. The V and J ends lost 4 bases and 2 bases, in that order; junction bases with no gene match: 8. DNA of the CDR3: TGTGCCAGCAGTGCCACAGGGGATTTCGGCAATCAGCCCCAGCATTTT. The encoded protein is CASSATGDFGNQPQHF.

This rearrangement joins TRBV13 to TRBJ1-2; possible D gene TRBD1, 6 bases. This CDR3 is 14 amino acids long. V gave up 5 bases and J gave up 3 bases, with 13 bases separating them. From germline, CDR1 is PRHDT and CDR2 FYEKMQ (reference sequence). CDR3 sequence reads: CASSLEQGDYGYTF. In DNA, the CDR3 is TGTGCCAGCAGCCTTGAACAGGGAGACTATGGCTACACCTTC. Full variable domain (missing parts from reference TRBV13 and TRBJ1-2): AAGVIQSPRHLIKEKRETATLKCYPIPRHDTVYWYQQGPGQDPQFLISFYEKMQSDKGSIPDRFSAQQFSDYHSELNMSSLELGDSALYFCASSLEQGDYGYTFGSGTRLTVV.

The chain carries TRBV19 and TRBJ2-6; 7 bases are a match to TRBD2. V shed 3 bases and J 0 bases; nucleotides not matched to a gene: 2. Germline CDR1 is LNHDA and CDR2 is SQIVND (reference sequence). This CDR3 is built from 16 residues. CDR3 loop: CASSIAGVSGANVLTF. For the CDR3, the DNA is TGTGCCAGTAGTATCGCGGGAGTCTCTGGGGCCAACGTCCTGACTTTC.

The chain carries TRBV19 and TRBJ2-7; D is ambiguous. The CDR3 has 16 amino acids. The V gene's germline CDR1 is LNHDA and CDR2 SQIVND (reference sequence). Trimming took 0 bases from V and 1 from J, leaving 13 bases between them. In nucleotides, the CDR3 is TGTGCCAGTAGTATAGATCAAGTGGCCGGGTCCTACGAGCAGTACTTC. The encoded protein is CASSIDQVAGSYEQYF.

The chain combines TRBV6-4 with TRBJ2-1, with D unclear. The CDR3 is 13 amino acids. The germline V and J ends were trimmed by 0 bases and 9 bases, with 9 bases remaining between them. CDR1 is MRHNA and CDR2 is SNTAGT in the germline V gene. The CDR3 protein is CASSDSVTGEQFF. In DNA form, the CDR3 reads TGTGCCAGCAGTGACTCGGTTACGGGTGAGCAGTTCTTC.

The chain joins TRBV27 to TRBJ2-5; 11 nucleotides align to TRBD2. In germline, CDR1 is MNHEY, CDR2 SMNVEV (reference sequence). The V gene end was trimmed by 5 bases and the J gene end by 5 bases; junction bases not matched to a gene: 13. CDR3 length: 17 amino acids. As DNA, the CDR3 is TGTGCCAGCAGTCCCTACCCGGGACTAGCGGAGGAGGAGACCCAGTACTTC. Translated: CASSPYPGLAEEETQYF.

This clone showed up just once. This rearrangement joins TRBV7-9 to TRBJ2-1; D remains unclear. The CDR3 is made up of 15 amino acids. The ends were cut back, 3 bases at V and 8 bases at J, with 17 bases in the middle. Germline V CDR1 and CDR2: SEHNR, FQNEAQ (reference sequence). This CDR3 reads CASSFLNLVEDEQFF. The CDR3 DNA sequence: TGTGCCAGCAGCTTTCTTAACTTAGTTGAGGATGAGCAGTTCTTC.